Each of the 27 T cell receptor beta chains below was sequenced from the same sample in a study of blood T cell repertoires in COVID-19. Some clones are missing from TCRdb's copy, which holds only in-frame ones; the method was immunoSEQ multiplex PCR. The sample yields approximately 110,000 clones, approximately 85% seen once. Sequenced sample: peripheral blood. All receptors come from a woman between 55 and 75 years old with COVID-19, enrolled during active disease.

The sample holds one count of this clone. The V gene is TRBV6-5, the J gene TRBJ2-1, with 8 nucleotides matching TRBD1. The CDR3 covers 15 residues. Trimming took 7 bases from V and 1 from J; bases not matched to a gene: 6. Germline V gene sequence: CDR1 MNHEY, CDR2 SVGAGI. The CDR3 DNA reads as TGTGCCAGCATCCGACAGGGGCGGTCCTACAATGAGCAGTTCTTC. Protein: CASIRQGRSYNEQFF.

V and J are TRBV27 and TRBJ2-7, with D possibly matching TRBD2 (6 bases). V was shortened by 5 bases and J by 2 bases, with 13 bases between the two germline ends. This CDR3 has 14 amino acids. Germline loops: CDR1 MNHEY, CDR2 SMNVEV (reference sequence). CDR3 in amino acids: CASSLTRLAYEQYF. CDR3 DNA: TGTGCCAGCAGTCTAACGCGACTAGCCTACGAGCAGTACTTC.

This clone was seen a single time. The chain links TRBV14 to TRBJ1-2, with 8 positions matching TRBD1. V was pared by 0 bases and J by 4 bases, with 10 bases of the junction left unmatched. The CDR3 totals 17 residues. The germline CDR1 and CDR2 sequences are SGHDN and FVKESK. The CDR3 bases are TGTGCCAGCAGCCAAGAAGGATGGACAGGGCTACCCTATGGCTACACCTTC. Protein product: CASSQEGWTGLPYGYTF.

The chain has TRBV16 and TRBJ2-7; 8 bases agree with TRBD2. Per germline, CDR1 KGHSY and CDR2 FQNENV. The CDR3 is 18 amino acids. The J segment lost 5 bases and the V segment lost 4 bases, leaving 19 bases of the junction unmatched. The CDR3 region is CASSPRLWAGGIPNEQYF. The CDR3 DNA follows: TGTGCCAGCAGCCCGCGCCTCTGGGCGGGGGGAATCCCGAACGAGCAGTACTTC.

This chain joins TRBV27 and TRBJ2-3; TRBD2 matches at 10 bases. The V segment lost 4 bases and the J segment 4 bases; nucleotides outside the gene matches: 8. The CDR3 sequence is 16 residues long. In germline, CDR1 is MNHEY, CDR2 SMNVEV (reference sequence). The CDR3: CASSSEAGGLSDTQYF. The DNA for the CDR3 is TGTGCCAGCAGTTCGGAAGCGGGGGGGCTTTCAGATACGCAGTATTTT.

This chain joins TRBV12-5 and TRBJ2-1; 9 positions agree with TRBD1. Germline CDR1 reads LGHNT; CDR2 reads FRNRAP. The junction had 4 bases not matched to a gene; V was cut back by 5 bases and J by 5 bases. The CDR3 is 14 residues long. The CDR3 DNA sequence: TGTGCTAGTGGTCGGGGGACAGGGAACAATGAGCAGTTCTTC. It codes for CASGRGTGNNEQFF. The whole variable domain, remainder taken from reference TRBV12-5 and TRBJ2-1, is DARVTQTPRHKVTEMGQEVTMRCQPILGHNTVFWYRQTMMQGLELLAYFRNRAPLDDSGMPKDRFSAEMPDATLATLKIQPSEPRDSAVYFCASGRGTGNNEQFFGPGTRLTVL.

This clone was recorded only once. The chain has TRBV7-9 and TRBJ2-7; 10 bases are shared with TRBD2. Germline-derived CDR1 and CDR2 are SEHNR and FQNEAQ (reference sequence). Trimming cost V 2 bases and J 2 bases; bases outside gene matches: 0. The CDR3 extends over 14 amino acids. The CDR3 DNA follows: TGTGCCAGCAGCTTAACTAGCGGGGCCTACGAGCAGTACTTC. Its translation: CASSLTSGAYEQYF.

The CDR3: CASSLTLRQGVAGELFF. CDR3 DNA: TGTGCCAGCAGCTTAACGTTGAGACAGGGGGTGGCCGGGGAGCTGTTTTTT. J is TRBJ2-2 and V is TRBV7-3; 9 bases fit TRBD1. CDR1 and CDR2 (germline): SGHTA, FQGTGA. Trimming cost V 0 bases and J 6 bases; bases outside gene matches: 8. The CDR3 is made up of 17 amino acids.

V and J are TRBV4-1 and TRBJ1-2; 12 nucleotides line up with TRBD1. Germline lookup yields CDR1 MGHRA and CDR2 YSYEKL. The CDR3 is made up of 15 amino acids. The J segment lost 8 bases and the V segment lost 0 bases, leaving 4 bases of the junction unmatched. CDR3 amino acids: CASSQDHGTGGGYTF. The CDR3 DNA is TGCGCCAGCAGCCAAGATCATGGGACAGGGGGCGGCTACACCTTC.

The chain carries TRBV30 and TRBJ1-3; 10 nucleotides agree with TRBD1. Germline CDR1 is GTSNPN and CDR2 is SVGIG (reference sequence). Trimming at V came to 1 base and at J to 4 bases, leaving 10 bases not matched to a gene. The CDR3 has 17 amino acids. CDR3 in amino acids: CAWSAYGGTGEGNTIYF. The CDR3 nucleotides read TGTGCCTGGAGTGCCTACGGTGGGACAGGGGAAGGAAACACCATATATTTT.

The V and J genes are TRBV2 and TRBJ2-7; TRBD2 agrees at 11 bases. Germline V lookup: CDR1 SNHLY, CDR2 FYNNEI. V lost 5 bases, J lost 4 bases, and 4 bases stayed unmatched. There are 14 residues in the CDR3. The CDR3 DNA reads TGTGCCAGCAGTTGGACTAGCGGGCCTTACGAGCAGTACTTC. Translation gives CASSWTSGPYEQYF.

This rearrangement joins TRBV7-3 to TRBJ1-4; no clear D gene. This CDR3 spans 13 amino acids. CDR1 and CDR2 from the germline V gene are SGHTA and FQGTGA. Trimming pared 1 base from V and 8 bases from J, leaving 8 bases between. The CDR3 region has the DNA TGTGCCAGCAGCTTAAGCTCTACGGAAAAACTGTTTTTT. Protein product: CASSLSSTEKLFF.

The V and J genes are TRBV18 and TRBJ2-7, with TRBD1 matching 10 bases. The germline V gene encodes CDR1 KGHSH and CDR2 LQKENI. The CDR3 sequence is 15 residues long. With 6 bases clipped from V and 1 base from J, the junction kept 6 bases outside the gene matches. CDR3 region: CASSQKDRGSYEQYF. CDR3 DNA sequence: TGTGCCAGCTCCCAGAAGGACAGGGGGTCCTACGAGCAGTACTTC.

This chain uses TRBV7-3 with TRBJ1-1, with TRBD1 matching over 8 bases. Trimming at V came to 5 bases and at J to 3 bases, leaving 8 bases not matched to a gene. Germline V gene lookup returns CDR1 SGHTA and CDR2 FQGTGA. CDR3 length equals 15 residues. Here the CDR3 reads CASSVSGGGYTEAFF. CDR3 nucleotide sequence: TGTGCCAGCAGCGTGTCAGGGGGCGGTTACACTGAAGCTTTCTTT.

This chain uses TRBV5-6 with TRBJ1-4; 10 bases are shared with TRBD1. Germline assignment: CDR1 SGHDT and CDR2 YYEEEE. The trim removed 2 bases at V and 6 bases at J, leaving 4 bases unmatched. This CDR3 spans 15 amino acids. For the CDR3, the DNA is TGTGCCAGCAGCTTCGGGACAGGGGAGGATGAAAAACTGTTTTTT. Translated, it gives CASSFGTGEDEKLFF.

The V call is TRBV7-3, the J call TRBJ1-6; TRBD1 matches at 9 bases. Germline assignment: CDR1 SGHTA and CDR2 FQGTGA. J lost 9 bases, V lost 6 bases, and 6 bases had no gene match. This CDR3 is built from 14 residues. The CDR3 nucleotides read TGTGCCAGCAGTTGGACAGGGGAAGGTTCACCCCTCCACTTT. Residues: CASSWTGEGSPLHF.

The V and J genes are TRBV21-1 and TRBJ2-5; the DNA was not used to check the table's D call, TRBD2. TRBV21-1 is labeled a pseudogene. This CDR3 is built from 22 residues. The CDR3 DNA follows: TGTGCCAGCAGCAAAGTTGGATCAAAAAGAGCGGGGGACTTATGGTACCAAGAGACCCAGTACTTC. Translated, it gives CASSKVGSKRAGDLWYQETQYF.

The chain links TRBV4-1 to TRBJ1-2, with D tentatively TRBD1 (6 bases). V was pared by 2 bases and J by 4 bases, with 23 bases between. Germline assignment: CDR1 MGHRA and CDR2 YSYEKL. The CDR3 length is 18 residues. CDR3 coding DNA: TGCGCCAGCAGCCAACCAACCGCCGGGACAAACTTCGGCTATGGCTACACCTTC. This sequence encodes CASSQPTAGTNFGYGYTF.

The V gene is TRBV5-1, the J gene TRBJ1-1, with D possibly being TRBD1 (5 bases). Germline lookup yields CDR1 SGHRS and CDR2 YFSETQ. Deletions cut 2 bases from V and 0 bases from J, with 20 bases between. The CDR3 loop spans 18 amino acids. CDR3 sequence reads: CASSLESPTDPMNTEAFF. CDR3 in DNA: TGCGCCAGCAGCTTAGAATCCCCGACAGATCCCATGAACACTGAAGCTTTCTTT.

The V and J genes are TRBV10-3 and TRBJ2-1, with 13 positions matching TRBD2. Germline values: CDR1 ENHRY, CDR2 SYGVKD. V lost 5 bases to trimming and J lost 0 bases; unmatched junction nucleotides: 7. This CDR3 region has 18 residues. DNA of the CDR3: TGTGCCATCAGTCCGGGACTAGCGGGGCCCAGCTCCTACAATGAGCAGTTCTTC. Protein: CAISPGLAGPSSYNEQFF.

This sequence joins TRBV5-1 and TRBJ2-7; 10 bases line up with TRBD1. J was trimmed by 6 bases and V by 6 bases; bases with no gene match: 6. The germline gives CDR1 SGHRS, CDR2 YFSETQ. This CDR3 comprises 13 residues. CDR3 sequence reads: CASTWDRGGEQYF. Here the CDR3 DNA reads TGCGCCAGCACCTGGGACAGGGGAGGCGAGCAGTACTTC.

The chain joins TRBV29-1 to TRBJ2-3; D possibly corresponds to TRBD1 (6 bases). Trimming removed 4 bases from V and 7 bases from J, with 21 bases in between. Per the germline V gene, CDR1 is SQVTM and CDR2 is ANQGSEA. The CDR3 runs 15 residues. The CDR3 DNA reads as TGCAGCGTTGTGGTGGGGGCCCTCGCAAGAAATACGCAGTATTTT. Amino acids: CSVVVGALARNTQYF.

This chain joins TRBV2 and TRBJ2-4; D remains unclear. V was cut by 4 bases and J by 13 bases, with 11 bases left in between. Germline V gene sequence: CDR1 SNHLY, CDR2 FYNNEI. The CDR3 length is 11 residues. The CDR3 here is CASSGGSVQYF. CDR3 in DNA: TGTGCCAGCAGTGGCGGCAGTGTCCAGTACTTC.

This sequence joins TRBV30 and TRBJ1-1; D is undetermined. The CDR3 has 11 residues. V lost 2 bases and J lost 7, with 8 bases in between. CDR1 and CDR2 (germline): GTSNPN, SVGIG (reference sequence). Here the CDR3 DNA reads TGTGCCTGGAGTTTCCGGAGTGAAGCTTTCTTT. It yields the protein CAWSFRSEAFF.

This chain links TRBV6-5 with TRBJ2-7; 7 bases fit TRBD1. Unmatched junction bases numbered 8, after V lost 6 bases and J lost 6 bases. In germline, CDR1 is MNHEY, CDR2 SVGAGI. The CDR3 is made up of 13 amino acids. The CDR3 DNA is TGTGCCAGCAGGACAGGGATCTGGGGCGAGCAGTACTTC. Residues: CASRTGIWGEQYF.

The rearrangement joins TRBV5-6 to TRBJ1-1, with TRBD1 as a possible D gene (6 bases). Germline CDR1 reads SGHDT; CDR2 reads YYEEEE. Trimming removed 2 bases at V and 0 bases at J, with 8 bases between. The CDR3 runs to 14 residues. CDR3 nucleotide sequence: TGTGCCAGCAGCTTCGGGGACATGAACACTGAAGCTTTCTTT. It yields the protein CASSFGDMNTEAFF.

The rearrangement joins TRBV10-3 to TRBJ2-7; 9 bases map to TRBD1. Germline CDR1 reads ENHRY; CDR2 reads SYGVKD. V lost 4 bases to trimming and J lost 3 bases; unmatched junction nucleotides: 4. The CDR3 is 14 amino acids. Written as DNA, the CDR3 is TGTGCCATCAGTGTGACAGGGGGATACTACGAGCAGTACTTC. It codes for CAISVTGGYYEQYF.